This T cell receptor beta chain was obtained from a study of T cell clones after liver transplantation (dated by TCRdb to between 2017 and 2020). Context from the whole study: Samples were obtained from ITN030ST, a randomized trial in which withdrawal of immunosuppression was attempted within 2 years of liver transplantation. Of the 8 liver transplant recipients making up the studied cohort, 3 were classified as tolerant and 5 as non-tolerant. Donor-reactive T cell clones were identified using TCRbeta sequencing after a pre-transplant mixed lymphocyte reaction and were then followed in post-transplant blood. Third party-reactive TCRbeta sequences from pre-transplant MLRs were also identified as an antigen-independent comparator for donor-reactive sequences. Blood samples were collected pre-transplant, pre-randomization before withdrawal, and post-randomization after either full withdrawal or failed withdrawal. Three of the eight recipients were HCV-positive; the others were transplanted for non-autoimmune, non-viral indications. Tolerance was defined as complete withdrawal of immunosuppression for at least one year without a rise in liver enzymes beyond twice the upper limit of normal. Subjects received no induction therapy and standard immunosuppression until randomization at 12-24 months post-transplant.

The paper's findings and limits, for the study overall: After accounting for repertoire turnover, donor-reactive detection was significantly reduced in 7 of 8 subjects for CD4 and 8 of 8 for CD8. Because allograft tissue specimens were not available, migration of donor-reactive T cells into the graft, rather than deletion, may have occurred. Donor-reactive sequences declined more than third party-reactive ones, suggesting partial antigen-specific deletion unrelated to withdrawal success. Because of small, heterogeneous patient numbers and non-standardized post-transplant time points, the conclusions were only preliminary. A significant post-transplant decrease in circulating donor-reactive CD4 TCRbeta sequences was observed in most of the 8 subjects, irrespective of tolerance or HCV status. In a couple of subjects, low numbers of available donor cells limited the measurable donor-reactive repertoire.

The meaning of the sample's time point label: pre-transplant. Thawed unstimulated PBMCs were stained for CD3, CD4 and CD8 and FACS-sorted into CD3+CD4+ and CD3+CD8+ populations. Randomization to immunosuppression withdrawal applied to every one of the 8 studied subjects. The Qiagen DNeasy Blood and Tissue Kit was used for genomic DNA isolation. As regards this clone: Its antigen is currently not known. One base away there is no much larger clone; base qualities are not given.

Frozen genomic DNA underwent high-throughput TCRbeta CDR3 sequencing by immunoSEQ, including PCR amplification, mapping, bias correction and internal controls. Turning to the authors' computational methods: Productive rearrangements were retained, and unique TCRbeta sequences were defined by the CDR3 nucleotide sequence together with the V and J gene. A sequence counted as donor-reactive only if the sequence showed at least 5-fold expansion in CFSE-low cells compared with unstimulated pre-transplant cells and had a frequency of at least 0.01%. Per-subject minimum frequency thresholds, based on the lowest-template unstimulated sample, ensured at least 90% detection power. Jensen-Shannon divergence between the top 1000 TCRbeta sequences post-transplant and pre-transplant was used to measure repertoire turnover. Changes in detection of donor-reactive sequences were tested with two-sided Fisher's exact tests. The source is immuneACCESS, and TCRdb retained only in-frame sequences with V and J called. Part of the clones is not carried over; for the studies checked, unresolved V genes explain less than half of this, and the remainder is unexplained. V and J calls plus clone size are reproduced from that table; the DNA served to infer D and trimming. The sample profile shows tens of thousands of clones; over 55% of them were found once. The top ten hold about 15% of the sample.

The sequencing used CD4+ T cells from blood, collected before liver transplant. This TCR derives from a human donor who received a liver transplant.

Read as DNA, the sequence is TGTGCCAGCAGCTTAAGACGGAGCTCCTACAATGAGCAGTTCTTC. The resulting protein is CASSLRRSSYNEQFF. This chain joins TRBV7-9 to TRBJ2-1, with the D gene too uncertain to name. V is shortened by 2 bases, J by 0 bases, and the region joining them spans 8 bases. The CDR3 has 15 amino acids, counting the end cysteine and phenylalanine. Only the CDR3 part of the read is kept: 45 bases, read in frame from the first base. Reading the germline V gene (reference sequence) gives CDR1 SEHNR and CDR2 FQNEAQ.